This entry lists 32 T cell receptor beta chains sequenced from one sample in a study of CD4 T cells in relation to SARS-CoV-2 and coronaviruses. CD4+ T cells from unexposed donors were obtained before the COVID-19 pandemic (2011-2018). After roughly ten days of culture, CD4+ T cells were isolated. These receptors' antigens are unknown. Produced via immunoSEQ multiplex PCR; TCRdb's table is partial and in-frame only. Here the sample spans 20,000 to 25,000 clones, approximately 72% being singletons. Sequencing was done on a sample of CD4+ T cells from PBMCs, cultured in vitro. These receptors were collected from a human donor in good health.

The chain has TRBV6-5 and TRBJ1-1; TRBD1 aligns across 9 bases. The J segment lost 6 bases and the V segment lost 6 bases, leaving 8 bases of the junction unmatched. Germline CDR1 and CDR2: MNHEY and SVGAGI. CDR3 length: 14 amino acids. The CDR3 is CASRGTGRRAEAFF. The CDR3 bases are TGTGCCAGCAGAGGGACAGGGAGAAGGGCTGAAGCTTTCTTT.

This sequence joins TRBV4-2 and TRBJ2-3; D perhaps matches TRBD2 (5 bases). The CDR3 spans 15 residues. V lost 1 base and J lost 5, with 13 bases in between. Looked up from germline, CDR1 is LGHNA and CDR2 is YNFKEQ. CDR3 nucleotides: TGTGCCAGCAGCCAAGGGGTGGGCCGGGGAGATACGCAGTATTTT. Its translation: CASSQGVGRGDTQYF.

This chain links TRBV3-1 (or the pseudogene TRBV3-2) with TRBJ2-5; 7 bases fit TRBD2. The CDR3 sequence is 15 residues long. Germline CDR1 reads LGHDT; CDR2 reads YNNKEL (reference sequence). With V trimmed by 0 bases and J by 4 bases, 5 bases remained unmatched. The CDR3 coding sequence is TGTGCCAGCAGCCAAGATCTCGGGGGGAGAGAGACCCAGTACTTC. Protein product: CASSQDLGGRETQYF.

The V call is TRBV9, the J call TRBJ2-5; no definite D call. CDR1 is SGDLS and CDR2 is YYNGEE in the germline V gene. Trimming removed 0 bases at V and 5 bases at J, with 11 bases between. The CDR3 loop spans 14 amino acids. DNA for the CDR3: TGTGCCAGCAGCGTAGTTGGGGTGGGTGAGACCCAGTACTTC. This encodes CASSVVGVGETQYF.

A few counts support this clone. V and J are TRBV6-5 and TRBJ1-2; 8 positions agree with TRBD1. Trimming cost V 0 bases and J 8 bases; bases outside gene matches: 8. The CDR3 is 15 residues long. Germline assignment: CDR1 MNHEY and CDR2 SVGAGI. CDR3 coding DNA: TGTGCCAGCAGTTACTCTCGGCAGGGGGCGTTAGGCTACACCTTC. The encoded protein is CASSYSRQGALGYTF.

This clone was detected only a few times. The V and J genes are TRBV12-5 and TRBJ2-3, with D maybe TRBD1 (6 bases). CDR3 size: 13 residues. CDR1 LGHNT and CDR2 FRNRAP come from the germline V gene. The ends were cut back, 10 bases at V and 4 bases at J, with 15 bases in the middle. CDR3 DNA: TGTGCTACTTTACAGGGTGGCGCAGATACGCAGTATTTT. This codes for CATLQGGADTQYF.

The chain employs TRBV9 and TRBJ1-4; a possible D gene is TRBD1 (6 bases). The germline V gene encodes CDR1 SGDLS and CDR2 YYNGEE. Trimming stripped 3 bases from V and 0 bases from J, with 9 bases between. The CDR3 spans 15 residues. In DNA, the CDR3 is TGTGCCAGCAGCGGGGAGGGGGCAACTAATGAAAAACTGTTTTTT. Translation: CASSGEGATNEKLFF.

J is TRBJ2-7 and V is TRBV19; D possibly corresponds to TRBD1 (6 bases). From germline, CDR1 is LNHDA and CDR2 SQIVND (reference sequence). The CDR3 is 15 amino acids. The ends were cut back, 8 bases at V and 5 bases at J, with 22 bases in the middle. CDR3 residues: CASHPGQGRSHEQYF. The CDR3 nucleotides are TGTGCCAGTCACCCGGGACAAGGAAGATCCCACGAGCAGTACTTC.

This chain joins TRBV7-2 and TRBJ1-1, with D possibly TRBD1 on 5 matching bases. V lost 4 bases, J lost 1 base, and 7 bases lay in between. Germline CDR1 reads SGHTA; CDR2 reads FQGNSA. This CDR3 is 13 amino acids long. CDR3 residues: CASSSGQNTEAFF. For the CDR3, the DNA is TGTGCCAGCAGCTCAGGACAGAACACTGAAGCTTTCTTT.

The chain couples TRBV9 to TRBJ1-5, with 9 bases identical to TRBD1. The germline V gene encodes CDR1 SGDLS and CDR2 YYNGEE. This CDR3 region has 15 residues. V dropped 2 bases and J dropped 5; count of bases not matched to a gene: 5. In DNA, the CDR3 is TGTGCCAGCAGCGTGACAGGGGGAAAAGATCAGCCCCAGCATTTT. Translated, it gives CASSVTGGKDQPQHF.

The chain links TRBV29-1 to TRBJ1-5; weak D call: TRBD1 (5 bases). Germline CDR1 SQVTM, CDR2 ANQGSEA. The CDR3 runs to 13 residues. V dropped 6 bases and J dropped 5 bases, with 14 bases sitting between them. The CDR3 loop reads CSVGGAGDQPQHF. The CDR3 bases are TGCAGCGTGGGCGGGGCGGGTGATCAGCCCCAGCATTTT.

This clone was counted once. The chain joins TRBV20-1 to TRBJ1-1; 8 nucleotides align to TRBD1. This CDR3 comprises 11 residues. Unmatched junction bases numbered 3, after V lost 1 base and J lost 11 bases. Germline V lookup: CDR1 DFQATT, CDR2 SNEGSKA (reference sequence). The DNA for the CDR3 is TGCAGTGCTAGAGGCAGGGGGCGGGCTTTCTTT. This sequence encodes CSARGRGRAFF.

This sequence joins TRBV6-1 and TRBJ1-5, with unresolved D. There are 13 residues in the CDR3. Germline-derived CDR1 and CDR2 are MNHNS and SASEGT. V was clipped by 1 base and J by 7 bases, with 8 bases between them. The CDR3 DNA is TGTGCCAGCAGTGAAGTAACTGGCCAGCCCCAGCATTTT. Protein sequence: CASSEVTGQPQHF.

The J gene is TRBJ2-1, the V gene TRBV5-1; 12 bases match TRBD2. Looked up from germline, CDR1 is SGHRS and CDR2 is YFSETQ. J was trimmed by 4 bases and V by 4 bases; bases with no gene match: 6. The CDR3 is made up of 16 amino acids. For the CDR3, the DNA is TGCGCCAGCAGCACCCTTCTAGCGGGAGGGTACAATGAGCAGTTCTTC. It specifies CASSTLLAGGYNEQFF.

This chain connects TRBV5-5 to TRBJ1-5; tentative D call: TRBD1 (6 bases). Germline CDR1 reads SGHKS; CDR2 reads YYEKEE (reference sequence). CDR3 length: 14 residues. Trimming stripped 5 bases from V and 2 bases from J, with 11 bases between. The DNA of the CDR3 is TGTGCCAGCAGGCTGGACAGTGGCAATCAGCCCCAGCATTTT. It is translated as CASRLDSGNQPQHF. The full variable domain, with the rest looked up from reference TRBV5-5 and TRBJ1-5, is DAGVTQSPTHLIKTRGQQVTLRCSPISGHKSVSWYQQVLGQGPQFIFQYYEKEERGRGNFPDRFSARQFPNYSSELNVNALLLGDSALYLCASRLDSGNQPQHFGDGTRLSIL.

V is TRBV19 and J is TRBJ2-3; 13 bases line up with TRBD2. V shed 5 bases and J 3 bases; nucleotides not matched to a gene: 5. CDR3 length: 16 amino acids. CDR1 is LNHDA and CDR2 is SQIVND in the germline V gene (reference sequence). The CDR3 here is CASSPRTSGGTDTQYF. In DNA, the CDR3 is TGTGCCAGTAGTCCGAGGACTAGCGGGGGTACAGATACGCAGTATTTT.

This chain links TRBV11-3 with TRBJ2-7; D remains unclear. Germline CDR1 is SGHNT and CDR2 is YENEEA. This CDR3 spans 13 amino acids. V was clipped by 0 bases and J by 5 bases, with 8 bases between them. CDR3 DNA sequence: TGTGCCAGCAGCTTAGAGGGGAACCACGAGCAGTACTTC. Protein: CASSLEGNHEQYF.

A few counts support this clone. This chain connects TRBV30 to TRBJ1-2; 9 bases match TRBD1. CDR3 length equals 12 residues. Germline trimming cut 5 bases from V and 2 bases from J; bases unmatched to any gene: 0. Germline CDR1 reads GTSNPN; CDR2 reads SVGIG (reference sequence). This CDR3 reads CAWGTGNYGYTF. The CDR3, as DNA: TGTGCCTGGGGGACAGGGAACTATGGCTACACCTTC.

This chain uses TRBV9 with TRBJ2-3; maybe TRBD1 (6 bases). The germline V gene has CDR1 SGDLS and CDR2 YYNGEE. This CDR3 is 15 amino acids long. The V end was cut by 2 bases, the J end by 0 bases, with 10 bases between. Here the CDR3 DNA reads TGTGCCAGCAGCGTTGGGACAACTAGCACAGATACGCAGTATTTT. Protein sequence: CASSVGTTSTDTQYF.

The J gene is TRBJ1-4, the V gene TRBV19; possibly TRBD1 for D (5 bases). This CDR3 contains 15 residues. In germline, CDR1 is LNHDA, CDR2 SQIVND (reference sequence). The V and J ends lost 5 bases and 4 bases respectively, with 14 bases between them. The DNA for the CDR3 is TGTGCCAGTAGTCTATCGACAGTCAGTAATGAAAAACTGTTTTTT. Encoded protein: CASSLSTVSNEKLFF.

This chain uses TRBV7-2 with TRBJ1-4; D ambiguous. There are 15 residues in the CDR3. Germline loops: CDR1 SGHTA, CDR2 FQGNSA. Trimming removed 4 bases at V and 2 bases at J, with 11 bases between. The CDR3 reads CASSSDGRTNEKLFF. The CDR3 DNA reads as TGTGCCAGCAGCTCCGACGGCCGGACTAATGAAAAACTGTTTTTT. Looking up the rest from reference TRBV7-2 and TRBJ1-4 gives the full variable domain: GAGVSQSPSNKVTEKGKDVELRCDPISGHTALYWYRQSLGQGLEFLIYFQGNSAPDKSGLPSDRFSAERTGGSVSTLTIQRTQQEDSAVYLCASSSDGRTNEKLFFGSGTQLSVL.

The chain combines TRBV6-5 with TRBJ2-1; tentatively, D is TRBD1 (6 bases). Trimming cost V 6 bases and J 0 bases, with 12 bases left between them. The CDR3 length is 15 residues. Germline CDR1 reads MNHEY; CDR2 reads SVGAGI. CDR3 loop: CASRVVDSSYNEQFF. In nucleotides, the CDR3 is TGTGCCAGCAGGGTGGTGGACAGCTCCTACAATGAGCAGTTCTTC.

The genes are TRBV5-1 and TRBJ2-2, with 7 nucleotides matching TRBD2. After removal of 5 bases from V and 3 bases from J, the junction contained 1 base not matched to a gene. CDR1 SGHRS and CDR2 YFSETQ come from the germline V gene. The CDR3 is 13 residues long. The CDR3 nucleotides read TGCGCCAGCAGGCGGGAGCACACCGGGGAGCTGTTTTTT. It yields the protein CASRREHTGELFF.

V usage is TRBV5-4 and J usage is TRBJ2-5; 8 positions agree with TRBD2. This CDR3 has 16 amino acids. Trimming cost V 4 bases and J 2 bases; bases outside gene matches: 10. The germline CDR1 and CDR2 sequences are SGHNT and YYREEE (reference sequence). CDR3 in DNA: TGTGCCAGCAGCAACGGACTAGCTGGCCCTCAAGAGACCCAGTACTTC. The encoded protein is CASSNGLAGPQETQYF.

In nucleotides, the CDR3 is TGTGCCAGCAGTCAAGCGGGGGGGCCAGAGACCCAGTACTTC. This sequence encodes CASSQAGGPETQYF. The chain employs TRBV5-6 and TRBJ2-5, with 10 bases aligning to TRBD2. The CDR3 has 14 residues. With 5 bases clipped from V and 4 bases from J, the junction kept 5 bases outside the gene matches. Germline V gene sequence: CDR1 SGHDT, CDR2 YYEEEE.

The V and J genes are TRBV5-4 and TRBJ2-5, with D perhaps TRBD2 (6 bases). V shed 2 bases and J shed 2 bases, with 10 bases lying between them. CDR1 and CDR2 (germline): SGHNT, YYREEE (reference sequence). The CDR3 has 14 residues. The CDR3 loop is CASSLWGVQETQYF. CDR3 sequence (DNA): TGTGCCAGCAGCTTATGGGGGGTTCAAGAGACCCAGTACTTC.

V is TRBV2 and J is TRBJ2-1, with D perhaps TRBD1 (6 bases). Trimming left V 3 bases short and J 8 bases short, with 17 bases between. This CDR3 spans 15 amino acids. The germline V gene encodes CDR1 SNHLY and CDR2 FYNNEI. DNA for the CDR3: TGTGCCAGCAGTGAGACAGGTTCTCGTCTCCATGAGCAGTTCTTC. The encoded protein is CASSETGSRLHEQFF.

This clone was counted only a few times. The rearrangement uses TRBV3-1 (or the pseudogene TRBV3-2) and TRBJ1-5, with D perhaps TRBD1 (5 bases). This CDR3 contains 14 residues. V was clipped by 1 base and J by 4 bases, with 8 bases between them. CDR1 and CDR2 (germline): LGHDT, YNNKEL (reference sequence). The CDR3 region is CASSQGGGNQPQHF. The DNA for the CDR3 is TGTGCCAGCAGCCAAGGGGGCGGGAATCAGCCCCAGCATTTT.

The V and J genes are TRBV3-1 (or the pseudogene TRBV3-2) and TRBJ2-1; 8 bases are a match to TRBD2. This CDR3 is built from 16 residues. In germline, CDR1 is LGHDT, CDR2 YNNKEL (reference sequence). Losses at the gene ends were 1 base for V and 2 bases for J; bases not matched to a gene: 4. The CDR3 DNA reads TGTGCCAGCAGCCAAGGTCTCGGGGGGGCCTACAATGAGCAGTTCTTC. This gives the protein CASSQGLGGAYNEQFF.

The CDR3 region is CASSSGGAKNIQYF. The CDR3 DNA reads TGCGCCAGCAGCTCAGGGGGAGCCAAAAACATTCAGTACTTC. The chain combines TRBV5-1 with TRBJ2-4; 7 positions match TRBD1. V gave up 3 bases and J gave up 0 bases; unmatched junction bases: 0. The CDR3 loop spans 14 amino acids. Germline-derived CDR1 and CDR2 are SGHRS and YFSETQ.

The rearrangement joins TRBV6-6 to TRBJ2-7; TRBD1 agrees at 8 bases. There are 12 residues in the CDR3. The V and J ends lost 6 bases and 7 bases, in that order; junction bases with no gene match: 5. From germline, CDR1 is MNHNY and CDR2 SVGAGI (reference sequence). CDR3: CASRTGEREQYF. The CDR3 DNA reads TGTGCCAGCAGGACAGGGGAGAGAGAGCAGTACTTC.

The chain joins TRBV29-1 to TRBJ1-2, with D possibly being TRBD1 (5 bases). Germline loops: CDR1 SQVTM, CDR2 ANQGSEA. The CDR3 totals 17 residues. V was shortened by 6 bases and J by 0 bases, with 23 bases between the two germline ends. Written as DNA, the CDR3 is TGCAGCGTCGAACCCCGCCAGGGCGCCAATTCTAACTATGGCTACACCTTC. It encodes CSVEPRQGANSNYGYTF.